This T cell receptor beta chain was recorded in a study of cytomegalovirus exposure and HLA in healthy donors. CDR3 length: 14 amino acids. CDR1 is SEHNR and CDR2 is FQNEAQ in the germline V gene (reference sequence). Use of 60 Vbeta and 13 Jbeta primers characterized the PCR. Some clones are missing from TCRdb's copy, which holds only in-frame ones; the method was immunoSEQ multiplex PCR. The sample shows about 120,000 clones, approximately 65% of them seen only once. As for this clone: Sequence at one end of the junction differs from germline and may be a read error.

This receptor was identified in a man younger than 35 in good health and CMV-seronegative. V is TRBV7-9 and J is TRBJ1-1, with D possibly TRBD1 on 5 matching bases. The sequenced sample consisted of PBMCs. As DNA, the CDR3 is TGTTCCAGCAGCCCCAAGCAGGGGAACACTGAAGCTTTCTTT. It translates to CSSSPKQGNTEAFF. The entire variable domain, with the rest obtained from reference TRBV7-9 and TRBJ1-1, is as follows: DTGVSQNPRHKITKRGQNVTFRCDPISEHNRLYWYRQTLGQGPEFLTYFQNEAQLEKSRLLSDRFSAERPKGSFSTLEIQRTEQGDSAMYLCSSSPKQGNTEAFFGQGTRLTVV.